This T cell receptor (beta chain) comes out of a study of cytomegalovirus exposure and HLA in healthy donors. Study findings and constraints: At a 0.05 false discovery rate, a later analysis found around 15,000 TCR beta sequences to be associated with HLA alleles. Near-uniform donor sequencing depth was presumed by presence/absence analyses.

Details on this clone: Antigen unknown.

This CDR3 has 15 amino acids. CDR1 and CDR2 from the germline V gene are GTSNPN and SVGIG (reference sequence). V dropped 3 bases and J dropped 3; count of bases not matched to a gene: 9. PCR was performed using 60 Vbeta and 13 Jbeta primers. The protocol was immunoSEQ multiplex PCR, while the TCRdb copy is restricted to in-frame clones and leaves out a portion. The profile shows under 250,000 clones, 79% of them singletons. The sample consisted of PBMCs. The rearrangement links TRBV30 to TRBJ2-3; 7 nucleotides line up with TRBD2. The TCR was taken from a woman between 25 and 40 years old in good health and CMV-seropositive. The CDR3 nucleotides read TGTGCCTGGAGGGGTCTTCAAGCGGGGACAGATACGCAGTATTTT. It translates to CAWRGLQAGTDTQYF.